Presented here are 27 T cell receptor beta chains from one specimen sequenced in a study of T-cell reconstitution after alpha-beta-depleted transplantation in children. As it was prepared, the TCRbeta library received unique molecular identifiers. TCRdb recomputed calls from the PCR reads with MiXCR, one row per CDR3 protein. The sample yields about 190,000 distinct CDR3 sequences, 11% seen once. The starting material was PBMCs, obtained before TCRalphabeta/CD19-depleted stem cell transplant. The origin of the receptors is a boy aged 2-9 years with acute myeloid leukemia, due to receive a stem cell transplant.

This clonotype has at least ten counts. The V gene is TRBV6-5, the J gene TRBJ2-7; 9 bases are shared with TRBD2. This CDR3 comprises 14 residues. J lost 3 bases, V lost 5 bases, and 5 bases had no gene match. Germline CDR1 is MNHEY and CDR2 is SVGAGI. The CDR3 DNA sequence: TGTGCCAGCAGTAGCGGGGGGCTCGTCTACGAGCAGTACGTC. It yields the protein CASSSGGLVYEQYV.

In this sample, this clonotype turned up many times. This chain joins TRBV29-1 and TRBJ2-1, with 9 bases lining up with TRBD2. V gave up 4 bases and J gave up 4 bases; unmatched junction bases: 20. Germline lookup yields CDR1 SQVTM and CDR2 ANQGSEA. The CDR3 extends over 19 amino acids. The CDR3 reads CSVVGAGGGARQTYNEQFF. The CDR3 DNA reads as TGCAGCGTTGTCGGGGCTGGCGGGGGGGCCCGTCAGACGTACAATGAGCAGTTCTTC.

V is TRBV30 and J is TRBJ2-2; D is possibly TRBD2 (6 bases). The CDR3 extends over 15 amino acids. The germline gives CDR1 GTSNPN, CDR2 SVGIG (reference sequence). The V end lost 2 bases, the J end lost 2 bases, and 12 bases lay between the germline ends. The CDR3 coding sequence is TGTGCCTGGAGTCTCGCTAGCGCTAACACCGGGGAGCTGTTTTTT. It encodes CAWSLASANTGELFF.

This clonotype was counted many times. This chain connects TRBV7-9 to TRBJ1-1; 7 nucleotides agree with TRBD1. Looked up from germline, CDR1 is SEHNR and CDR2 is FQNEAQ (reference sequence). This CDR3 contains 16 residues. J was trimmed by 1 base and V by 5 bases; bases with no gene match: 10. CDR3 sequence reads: CASSNRGGEGNTEAFF. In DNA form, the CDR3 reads TGTGCCAGCAGCAATAGAGGGGGCGAGGGGAACACTGAAGCTTTCTTT.

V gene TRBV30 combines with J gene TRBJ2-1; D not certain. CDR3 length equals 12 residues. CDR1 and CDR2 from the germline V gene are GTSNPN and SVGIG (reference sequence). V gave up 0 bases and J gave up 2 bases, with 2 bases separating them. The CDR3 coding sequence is TGTGCCTGGAGTGTAACCTACAATGAGCAGTTCTTC. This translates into CAWSVTYNEQFF.

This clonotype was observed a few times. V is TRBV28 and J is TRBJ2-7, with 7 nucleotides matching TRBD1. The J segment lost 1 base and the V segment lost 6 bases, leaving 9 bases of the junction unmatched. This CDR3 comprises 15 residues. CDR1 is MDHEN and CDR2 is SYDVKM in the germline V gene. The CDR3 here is CASREDRLGSYEQYF. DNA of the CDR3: TGTGCCAGCAGGGAGGACAGGTTGGGGTCCTACGAGCAGTACTTC.

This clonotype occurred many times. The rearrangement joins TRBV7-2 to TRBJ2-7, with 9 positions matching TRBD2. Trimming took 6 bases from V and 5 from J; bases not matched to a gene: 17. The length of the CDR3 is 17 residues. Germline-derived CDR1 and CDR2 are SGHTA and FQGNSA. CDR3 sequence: CASSQPGREGPRNEQYF. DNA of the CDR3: TGTGCCAGCAGTCAACCTGGGCGGGAGGGCCCCCGTAACGAGCAGTACTTC.

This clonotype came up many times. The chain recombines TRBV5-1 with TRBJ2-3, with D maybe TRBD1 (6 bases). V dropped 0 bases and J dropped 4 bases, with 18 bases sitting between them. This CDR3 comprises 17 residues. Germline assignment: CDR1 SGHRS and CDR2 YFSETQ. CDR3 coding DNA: TGCGCCAGCAGCTTGGGCCGGGACACCTCCCTACCAGATACGCAGTATTTT. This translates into CASSLGRDTSLPDTQYF.

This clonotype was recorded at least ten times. This CDR3 is CASSPDFETQYF. CDR3 DNA sequence: TGCGCCAGCAGCCCGGACTTTGAGACCCAGTACTTC. This rearrangement joins TRBV5-1 to TRBJ2-5, with TRBD2 as a possible D gene (5 bases). The V gene lost 4 bases and the J gene lost 5 bases, with 9 bases spanning the gap. CDR3 length: 12 amino acids. Germline CDR1 is SGHRS and CDR2 is YFSETQ.

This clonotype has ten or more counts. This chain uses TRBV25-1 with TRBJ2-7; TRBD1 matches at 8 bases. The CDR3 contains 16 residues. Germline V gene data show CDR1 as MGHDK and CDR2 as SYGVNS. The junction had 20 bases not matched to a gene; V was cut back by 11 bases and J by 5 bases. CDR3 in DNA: TGTGCCCGGATGAGACACCGGGACAGGCGACATGACGAGCAGTACGTC. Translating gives CARMRHRDRRHDEQYV.

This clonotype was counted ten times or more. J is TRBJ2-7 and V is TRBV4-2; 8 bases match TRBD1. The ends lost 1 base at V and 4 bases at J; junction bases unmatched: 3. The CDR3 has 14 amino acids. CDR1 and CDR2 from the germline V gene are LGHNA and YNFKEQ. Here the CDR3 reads CASSQGTGNYEQYF. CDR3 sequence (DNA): TGTGCCAGCAGCCAAGGGACAGGGAATTACGAGCAGTACTTC.

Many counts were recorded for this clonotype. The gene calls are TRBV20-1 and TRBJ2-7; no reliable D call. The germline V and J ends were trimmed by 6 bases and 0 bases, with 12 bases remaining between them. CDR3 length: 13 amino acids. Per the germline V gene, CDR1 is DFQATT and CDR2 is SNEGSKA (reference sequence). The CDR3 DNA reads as TGCAGTGCCCTGGGCCCTAGCTCCTACGAGCAGTACGTC. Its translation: CSALGPSSYEQYV.

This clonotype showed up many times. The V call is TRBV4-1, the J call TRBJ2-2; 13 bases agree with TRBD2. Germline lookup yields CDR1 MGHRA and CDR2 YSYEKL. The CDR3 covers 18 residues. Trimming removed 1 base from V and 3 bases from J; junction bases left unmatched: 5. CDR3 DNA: TGCGCCAGCAGCCAAGGGACTAGCGGGGGATTGGACACCGGGGAGCTGTTTTTT. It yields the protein CASSQGTSGGLDTGELFF.

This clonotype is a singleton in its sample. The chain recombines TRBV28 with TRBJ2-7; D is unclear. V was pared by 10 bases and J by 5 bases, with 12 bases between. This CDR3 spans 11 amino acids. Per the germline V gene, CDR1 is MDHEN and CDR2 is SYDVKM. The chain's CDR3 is CATRNRNEQYF. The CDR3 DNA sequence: TGTGCCACGAGAAACCGGAACGAGCAGTACTTC.

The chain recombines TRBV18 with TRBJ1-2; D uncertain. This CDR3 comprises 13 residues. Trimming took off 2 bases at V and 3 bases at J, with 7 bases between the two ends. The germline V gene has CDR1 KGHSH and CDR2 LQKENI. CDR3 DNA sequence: TGTGCCAGCTCACCATCGACGGACTATGGCTACACCTTC. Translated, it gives CASSPSTDYGYTF.

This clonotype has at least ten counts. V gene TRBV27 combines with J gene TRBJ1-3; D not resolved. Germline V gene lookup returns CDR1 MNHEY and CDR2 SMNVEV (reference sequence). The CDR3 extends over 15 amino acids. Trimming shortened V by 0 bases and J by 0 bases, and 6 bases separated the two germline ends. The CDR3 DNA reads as TGTGCCAGCAGTTTATCGGCGTTCTCTGGAAACACCATATATTTT. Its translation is CASSLSAFSGNTIYF.

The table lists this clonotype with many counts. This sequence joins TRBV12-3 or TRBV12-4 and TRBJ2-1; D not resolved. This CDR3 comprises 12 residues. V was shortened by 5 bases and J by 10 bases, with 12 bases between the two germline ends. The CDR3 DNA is TGTGCCAGCAGTCCAGGACGGAGCGAGCAGTTCTTC. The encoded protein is CASSPGRSEQFF.

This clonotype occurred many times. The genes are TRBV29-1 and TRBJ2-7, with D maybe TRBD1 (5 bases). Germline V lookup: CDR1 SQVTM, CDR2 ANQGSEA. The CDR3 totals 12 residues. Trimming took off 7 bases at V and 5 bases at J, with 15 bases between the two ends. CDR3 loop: CSGSGFRDEQYF. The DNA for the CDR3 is TGCAGCGGTTCAGGGTTCCGGGACGAGCAGTACTTC.

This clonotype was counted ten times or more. The CDR3 DNA follows: TGTGCCAGCTCACCACCCGGGGGGGGTGGAAACATTCAGTACTTC. Its translation is CASSPPGGGGNIQYF. V usage is TRBV18 and J usage is TRBJ2-4, with TRBD2 matching over 8 bases. The CDR3 is made up of 15 amino acids. The germline CDR1 and CDR2 sequences are KGHSH and LQKENI. The V and J ends lost 0 bases and 6 bases, in that order; junction bases with no gene match: 4.

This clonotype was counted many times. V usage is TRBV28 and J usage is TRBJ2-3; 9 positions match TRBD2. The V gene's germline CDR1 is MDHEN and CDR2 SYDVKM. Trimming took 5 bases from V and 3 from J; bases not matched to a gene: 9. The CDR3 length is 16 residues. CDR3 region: CASSPLGSGRTDTQYF. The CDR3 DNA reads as TGTGCCAGCAGTCCCCTGGGTAGCGGGAGAACAGATACGCAGTATTTT.

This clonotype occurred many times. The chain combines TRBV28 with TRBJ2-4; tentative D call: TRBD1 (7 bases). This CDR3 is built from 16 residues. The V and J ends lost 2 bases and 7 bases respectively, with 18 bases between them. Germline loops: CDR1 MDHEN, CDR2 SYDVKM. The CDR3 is CASSLGWRGLSNIQYF. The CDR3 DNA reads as TGTGCCAGCAGTTTAGGTTGGAGGGGGCTGTCCAACATTCAGTACTTC.

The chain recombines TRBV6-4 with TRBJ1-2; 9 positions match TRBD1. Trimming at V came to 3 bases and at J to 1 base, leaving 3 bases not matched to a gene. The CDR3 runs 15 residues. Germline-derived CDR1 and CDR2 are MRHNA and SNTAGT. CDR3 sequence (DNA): TGTGCCAGCAGTGATACGGACAGGGGTAACTATGGCTACACCTTC. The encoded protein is CASSDTDRGNYGYTF.

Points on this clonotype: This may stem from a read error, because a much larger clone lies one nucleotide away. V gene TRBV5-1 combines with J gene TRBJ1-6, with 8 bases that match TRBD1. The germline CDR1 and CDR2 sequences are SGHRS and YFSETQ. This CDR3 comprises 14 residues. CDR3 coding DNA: TGCGCCGGCAGCCAGACAGGGGTCCCTTCACCCCTCCACTTT. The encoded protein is CAGSQTGVPSPLHF.

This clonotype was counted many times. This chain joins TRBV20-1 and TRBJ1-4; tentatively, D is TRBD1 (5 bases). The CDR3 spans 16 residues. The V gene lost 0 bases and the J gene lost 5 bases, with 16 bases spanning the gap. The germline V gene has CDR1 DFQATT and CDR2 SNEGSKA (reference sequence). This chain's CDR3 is CSARDLGGIWNEKLFF. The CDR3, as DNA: TGCAGTGCTAGAGATCTGGGGGGGATTTGGAATGAAAAACTGTTTTTT.

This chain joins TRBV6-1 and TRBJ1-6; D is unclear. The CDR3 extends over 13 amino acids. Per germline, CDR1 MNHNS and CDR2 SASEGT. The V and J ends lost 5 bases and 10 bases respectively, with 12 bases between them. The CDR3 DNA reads TGTGCCAGCAGTACCGGGTTTTACTCACCCCTCCACTTT. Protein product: CASSTGFYSPLHF.

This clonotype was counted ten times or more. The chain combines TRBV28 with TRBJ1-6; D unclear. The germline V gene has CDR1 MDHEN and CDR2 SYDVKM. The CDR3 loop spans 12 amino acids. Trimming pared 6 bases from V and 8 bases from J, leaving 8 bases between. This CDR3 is CASRLLHSPLHF. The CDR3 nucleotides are TGTGCCAGCAGGCTATTGCATTCACCCCTCCACTTT.

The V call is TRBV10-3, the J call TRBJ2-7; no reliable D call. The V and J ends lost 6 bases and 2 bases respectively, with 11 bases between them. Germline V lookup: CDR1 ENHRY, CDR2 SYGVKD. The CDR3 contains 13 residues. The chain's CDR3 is CAISPRPAYEQYF. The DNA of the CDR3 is TGTGCCATCAGCCCCAGGCCCGCCTACGAGCAGTACTTC.